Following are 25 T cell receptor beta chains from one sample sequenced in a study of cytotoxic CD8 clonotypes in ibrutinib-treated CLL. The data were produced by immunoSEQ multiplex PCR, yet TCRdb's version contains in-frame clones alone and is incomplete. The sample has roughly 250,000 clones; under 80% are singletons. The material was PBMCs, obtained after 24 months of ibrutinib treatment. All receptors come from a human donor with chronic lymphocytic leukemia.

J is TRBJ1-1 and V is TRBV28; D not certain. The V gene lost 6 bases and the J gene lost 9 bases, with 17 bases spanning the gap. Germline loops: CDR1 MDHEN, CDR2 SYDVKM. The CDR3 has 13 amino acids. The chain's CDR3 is CASSSVGWLQAFF. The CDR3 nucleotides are TGTGCCAGCAGCTCCGTAGGGTGGCTACAAGCTTTCTTT.

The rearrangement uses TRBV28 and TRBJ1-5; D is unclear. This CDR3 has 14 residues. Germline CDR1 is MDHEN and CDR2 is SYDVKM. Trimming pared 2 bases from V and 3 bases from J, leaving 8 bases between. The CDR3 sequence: CASSLGGVNQPQHF. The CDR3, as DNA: TGTGCCAGCAGTTTAGGAGGAGTCAATCAGCCCCAGCATTTT.

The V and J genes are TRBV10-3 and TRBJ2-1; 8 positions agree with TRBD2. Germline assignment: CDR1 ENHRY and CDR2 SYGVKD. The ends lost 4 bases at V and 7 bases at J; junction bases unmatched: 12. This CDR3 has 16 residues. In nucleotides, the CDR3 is TGTGCCATCAGTGTAATGGGACTAGTGATTCTTAATGAGCAGTTCTTC. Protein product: CAISVMGLVILNEQFF.

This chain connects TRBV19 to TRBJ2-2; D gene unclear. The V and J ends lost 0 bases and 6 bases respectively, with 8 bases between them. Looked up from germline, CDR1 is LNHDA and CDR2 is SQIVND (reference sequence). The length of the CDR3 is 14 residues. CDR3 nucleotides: TGTGCCAGTAGTATAGATCGGGCAGCCGGGGAGCTGTTTTTT. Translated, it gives CASSIDRAAGELFF.

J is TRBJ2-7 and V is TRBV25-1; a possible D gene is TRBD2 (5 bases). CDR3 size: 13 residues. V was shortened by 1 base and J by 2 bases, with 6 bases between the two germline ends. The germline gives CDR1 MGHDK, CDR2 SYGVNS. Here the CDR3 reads CASSESTTYEQYF. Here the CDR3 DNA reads TGTGCCAGCAGTGAATCGACTACCTACGAGCAGTACTTC.

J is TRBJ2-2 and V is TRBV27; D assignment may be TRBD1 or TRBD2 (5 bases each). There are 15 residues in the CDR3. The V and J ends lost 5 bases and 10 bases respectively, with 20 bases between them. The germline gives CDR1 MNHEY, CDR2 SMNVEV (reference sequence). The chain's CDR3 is CASSIRDGQFKELFF. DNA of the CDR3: TGTGCCAGCAGTATCCGGGACGGCCAGTTTAAGGAGCTGTTTTTT.

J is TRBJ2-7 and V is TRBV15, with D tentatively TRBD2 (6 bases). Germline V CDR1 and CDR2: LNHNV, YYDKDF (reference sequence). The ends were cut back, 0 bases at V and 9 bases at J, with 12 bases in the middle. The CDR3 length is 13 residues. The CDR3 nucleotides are TGTGCCACCAGCAGAGATCTGGAGGGAGGGCAGTACTTC. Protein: CATSRDLEGGQYF. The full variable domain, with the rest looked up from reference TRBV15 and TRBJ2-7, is DAMVIQNPRYQVTQFGKPVTLSCSQTLNHNVMYWYQQKSSQAPKLLFHYYDKDFNNEADTPDNFQSRRPNTSFCFLDIRSPGLGDTAMYLCATSRDLEGGQYFGPGTRLTVT.

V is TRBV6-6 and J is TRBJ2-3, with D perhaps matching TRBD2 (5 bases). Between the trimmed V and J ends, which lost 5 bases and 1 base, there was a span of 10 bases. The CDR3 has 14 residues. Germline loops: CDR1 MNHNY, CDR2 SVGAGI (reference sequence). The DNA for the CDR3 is TGTGCCAGCAGTCCCAGCGGTGGCACAGATACGCAGTATTTT. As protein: CASSPSGGTDTQYF.

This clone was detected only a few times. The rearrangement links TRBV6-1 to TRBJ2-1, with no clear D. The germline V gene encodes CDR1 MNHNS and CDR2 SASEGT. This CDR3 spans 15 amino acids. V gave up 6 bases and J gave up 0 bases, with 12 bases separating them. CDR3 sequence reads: CASRRLTSSYNEQFF. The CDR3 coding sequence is TGTGCCAGCAGGCGGTTGACCAGCTCCTACAATGAGCAGTTCTTC.

For the CDR3, the DNA is TGTGCCAGCACGACGGTCGGCGGCCTGAACACTGAAGCTTTCTTT. Its protein is CASTTVGGLNTEAFF. The chain couples TRBV7-9 to TRBJ1-1; the D is unclear. Germline V gene lookup returns CDR1 SEHNR and CDR2 FQNEAQ (reference sequence). The CDR3 is 15 amino acids. With 7 bases removed from V and 0 bases from J, the gap between germline ends came to 15 bases.

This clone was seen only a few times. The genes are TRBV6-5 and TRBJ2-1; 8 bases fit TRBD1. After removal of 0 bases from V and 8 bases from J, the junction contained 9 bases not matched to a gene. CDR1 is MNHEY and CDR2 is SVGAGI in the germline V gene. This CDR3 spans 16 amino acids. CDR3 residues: CASSYSGTGTPDEQFF. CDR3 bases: TGTGCCAGCAGTTACTCGGGGACAGGTACCCCCGATGAGCAGTTCTTC.

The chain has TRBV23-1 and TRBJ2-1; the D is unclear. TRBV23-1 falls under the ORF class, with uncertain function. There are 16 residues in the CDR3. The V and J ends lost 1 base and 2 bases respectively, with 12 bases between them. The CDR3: CASSQFLEHTYNEQFF. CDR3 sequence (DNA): TGCGCCAGCAGTCAATTTTTAGAGCACACCTACAATGAGCAGTTCTTC.

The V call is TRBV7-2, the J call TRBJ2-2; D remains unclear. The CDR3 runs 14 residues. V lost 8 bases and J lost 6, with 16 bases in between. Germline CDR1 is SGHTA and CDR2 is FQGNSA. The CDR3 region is CASGEPSQAGELFF. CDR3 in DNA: TGTGCCAGCGGAGAACCGAGTCAAGCCGGGGAGCTGTTTTTT.

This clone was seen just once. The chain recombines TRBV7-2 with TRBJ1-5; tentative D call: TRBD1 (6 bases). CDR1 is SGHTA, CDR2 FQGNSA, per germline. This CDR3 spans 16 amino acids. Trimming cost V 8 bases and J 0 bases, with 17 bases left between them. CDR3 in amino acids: CASAGSGTYSNQPQHF. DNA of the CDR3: TGTGCCAGCGCCGGATCAGGGACATATAGCAATCAGCCCCAGCATTTT. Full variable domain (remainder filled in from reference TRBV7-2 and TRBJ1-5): GAGVSQSPSNKVTEKGKDVELRCDPISGHTALYWYRQSLGQGLEFLIYFQGNSAPDKSGLPSDRFSAERTGGSVSTLTIQRTQQEDSAVYLCASAGSGTYSNQPQHFGDGTRLSIL.

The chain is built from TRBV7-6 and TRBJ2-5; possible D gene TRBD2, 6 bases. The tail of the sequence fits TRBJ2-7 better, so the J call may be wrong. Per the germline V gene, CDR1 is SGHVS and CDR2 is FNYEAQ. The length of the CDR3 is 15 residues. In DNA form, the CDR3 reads TGTGCCAGCAGCTTTTCCCCTAGCGTGCCTAGCGAGCAGTACTTC. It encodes CASSFSPSVPSEQYF.

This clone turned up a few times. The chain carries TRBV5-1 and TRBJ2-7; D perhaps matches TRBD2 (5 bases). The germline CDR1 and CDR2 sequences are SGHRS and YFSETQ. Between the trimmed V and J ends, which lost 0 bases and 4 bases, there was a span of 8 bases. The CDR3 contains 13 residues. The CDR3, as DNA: TGCGCCAGCAGCTTGGCAGCGGAGTACGAGCAGTACTTC. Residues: CASSLAAEYEQYF.

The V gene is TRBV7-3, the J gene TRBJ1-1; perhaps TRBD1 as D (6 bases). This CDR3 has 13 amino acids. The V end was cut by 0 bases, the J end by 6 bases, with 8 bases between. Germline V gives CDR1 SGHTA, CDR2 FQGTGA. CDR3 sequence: CASSLTGGPEAFF. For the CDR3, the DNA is TGTGCCAGCAGCTTAACAGGGGGGCCTGAAGCTTTCTTT.

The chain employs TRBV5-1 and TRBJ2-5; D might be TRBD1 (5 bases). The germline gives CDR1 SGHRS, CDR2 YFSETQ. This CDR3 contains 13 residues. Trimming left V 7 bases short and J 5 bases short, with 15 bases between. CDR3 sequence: CASYSVGQETQYF. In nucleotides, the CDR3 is TGCGCCAGCTACTCAGTGGGGCAGGAGACCCAGTACTTC.

CDR3 coding DNA: TGTGCCAGCACCAGGGGCGCTGAAGCTTTCTTT. This encodes CASTRGAEAFF. The chain couples TRBV27 to TRBJ1-1; possible D gene TRBD1, 6 bases. V lost 7 bases and J lost 6, with 9 bases in between. This CDR3 is built from 11 residues. The germline gives CDR1 MNHEY, CDR2 SMNVEV (reference sequence).

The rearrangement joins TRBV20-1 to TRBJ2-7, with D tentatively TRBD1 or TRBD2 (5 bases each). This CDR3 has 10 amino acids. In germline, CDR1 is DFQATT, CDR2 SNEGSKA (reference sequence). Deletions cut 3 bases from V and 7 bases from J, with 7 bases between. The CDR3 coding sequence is TGCAGTGCTAGGGGGGAAGAGCAGTACTTC. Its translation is CSARGEEQYF.

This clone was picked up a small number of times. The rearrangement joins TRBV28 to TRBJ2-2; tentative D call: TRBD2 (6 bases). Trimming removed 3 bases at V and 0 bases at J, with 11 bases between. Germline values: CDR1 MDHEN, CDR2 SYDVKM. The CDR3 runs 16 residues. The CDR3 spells CASSFQRVANTGELFF. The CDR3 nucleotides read TGTGCCAGCAGTTTTCAGCGGGTCGCGAACACCGGGGAGCTGTTTTTT.

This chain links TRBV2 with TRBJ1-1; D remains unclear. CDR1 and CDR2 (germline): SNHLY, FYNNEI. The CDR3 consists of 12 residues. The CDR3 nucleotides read TGTGCGGGGAGAATTGAGGGCACTGAAGCTTTCTTT. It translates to CAGRIEGTEAFF.

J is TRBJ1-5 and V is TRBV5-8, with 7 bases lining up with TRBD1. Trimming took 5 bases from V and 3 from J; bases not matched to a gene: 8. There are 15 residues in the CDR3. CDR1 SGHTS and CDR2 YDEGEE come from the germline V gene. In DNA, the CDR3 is TGTGCCAGCAGTGCCGGACAGGCCTACAATCAGCCCCAGCATTTT. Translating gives CASSAGQAYNQPQHF.

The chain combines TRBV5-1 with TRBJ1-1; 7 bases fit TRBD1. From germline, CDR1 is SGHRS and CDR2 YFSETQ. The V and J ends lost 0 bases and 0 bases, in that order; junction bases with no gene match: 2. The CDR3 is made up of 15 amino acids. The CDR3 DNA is TGCGCCAGCAGCTTGGGACAGGGTCTGAACACTGAAGCTTTCTTT. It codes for CASSLGQGLNTEAFF.

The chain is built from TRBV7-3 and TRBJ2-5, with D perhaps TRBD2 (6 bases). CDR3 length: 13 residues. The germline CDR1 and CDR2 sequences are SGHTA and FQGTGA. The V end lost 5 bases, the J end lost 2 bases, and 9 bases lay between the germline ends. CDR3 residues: CASSLASQETQYF. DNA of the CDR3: TGTGCCAGCAGCCTAGCGAGTCAAGAGACCCAGTACTTC.